What follows describes a single T cell receptor (beta chain). The entry originates in a study of blood T cell repertoires in COVID-19. Study details: Italy, Spain and the United States were the sources of the convalescent and acute COVID-19 samples. PBMCs, B-cell-depleted T cells, or T cells were the source of the cDNA or gDNA that made up the material.

How the authors handled the data: Amplifying reference gene primers gave estimates of nucleated cell counts. Libraries were prepared by immunoSEQ multiplex PCR; TCRdb keeps only in-frame clonotypes and omits some of them. V and J calls and clone size are copied from that table; D and trimming were computed from the DNA. The sample consists of roughly 360,000 clones, roughly 86% of them appearing once. CDR1 and CDR2 from the germline V gene are LNHDA and SQIVND (reference sequence). With 3 bases removed from V and 1 base from J, the gap between germline ends came to 13 bases. The CDR3 is 16 amino acids.

Input material: peripheral blood. The sequence came from a human donor with acute or convalescent COVID-19. The donor label of this sample is uncertain. The chain is built from TRBV19 and TRBJ1-5, with D possibly TRBD1 on 6 matching bases. This CDR3 is CASSIESRGSNQPQHF. CDR3 nucleotide sequence: TGTGCCAGTAGTATCGAGTCCAGGGGAAGCAATCAGCCCCAGCATTTT.